Listed below are T cell receptor beta chains from one sample, sequenced in a study of blood T cell repertoires in COVID-19. Repertoires were generated with immunoSEQ multiplex PCR, while TCRdb's copy carries only in-frame clones and drops some. The data show about 68,000 clones, over 75% seen once. The sequenced sample consisted of peripheral blood. Every receptor here comes from a man in his fifties with acute or convalescent COVID-19. CDR3s include the opening cysteine and the closing phenylalanine or tryptophan. D genes are given only for firm matches. The size of a clone is reported for some rows only, either as once, few or many, or as a class for expanded clones.

DNA: TGTGCCAGCAGCTTAATGGCGGGAGGAAACTACAATGAGCAGTTCTTC
CDR3: CASSLMAGGNYNEQFF
size: NA
D: TRBD2
J: TRBJ2-1
V: TRBV11-3

DNA: TGTGCCAGCAGTGACCAGGGACAGGGTGTATCACCCCTCCACTTT
CDR3: CASSDQGQGVSPLHF
size: NA
D: TRBD1
J: TRBJ1-6
V: TRBV25-1

DNA: TGTGCCGGGACCCCGGGGACAGGTGGTAACGAAAAACTGTTTTTT
CDR3: CAGTPGTGGNEKLFF
size: NA
D: TRBD1
J: TRBJ1-4
V: TRBV30

DNA: TGTGCCAGCAGCACGACCTCACAGGGCGTGTGGAAGACCCAGTACTTC
CDR3: CASSTTSQGVWKTQYF
size: NA
D: NA
J: TRBJ2-5
V: TRBV7-2

DNA: TGTGCCAGCAGTTTAATGTGGACAGCGCAAGCCTACAATGAGCAGTTCTTC
CDR3: CASSLMWTAQAYNEQFF
size: NA
D: NA
J: TRBJ2-1
V: TRBV27

DNA: TGCGCCAGCAGCCAAGGGGCCGGACTAGCGGGAGTTTACGAGCAGTACTTC
CDR3: CASSQGAGLAGVYEQYF
size: NA
D: TRBD2
J: TRBJ2-7
V: TRBV4-1

DNA: TGTGCCAGCAGCTCACTAGCGGGAGGGCCGGGGCAAGAGACCCAGTACTTC
CDR3: CASSSLAGGPGQETQYF
size: NA
D: TRBD2
J: TRBJ2-5
V: TRBV3-1/TRBV3-2

DNA: TGTGCCAGCAGCTCGTCGACAGGGACCTACGAGCAGTACTTC
CDR3: CASSSSTGTYEQYF
size: NA
D: TRBD1
J: TRBJ2-7
V: TRBV5-5

DNA: TGTGCCAGCAGCTTAGAGAGAACCGGGGAGCTGTTTTTT
CDR3: CASSLERTGELFF
size: NA
D: NA
J: TRBJ2-2
V: TRBV7-9

DNA: TGTGCCAGCAGTGCCCCCAGGGGCACAGATACGCAGTATTTT
CDR3: CASSAPRGTDTQYF
size: NA
D: NA
J: TRBJ2-3
V: TRBV27

DNA: TGTGCCAGTAGTATCATCGACAGGGCTGAAGCTTTCTTT
CDR3: CASSIIDRAEAFF
size: NA
D: TRBD1
J: TRBJ1-1
V: TRBV19

DNA: TGTGCCAGCAGCCGCTCGGTGAACACTGAAGCTTTCTTT
CDR3: CASSRSVNTEAFF
size: NA
D: NA
J: TRBJ1-1
V: TRBV7-2

DNA: TGTGCCAGCAGCCAAGACGTAGCGGGAGGGTTCGGGGAGACCCAGTACTTC
CDR3: CASSQDVAGGFGETQYF
size: NA
D: TRBD2
J: TRBJ2-5
V: TRBV4-2

DNA: TGTGCCAGTAGTATAATGGTGACAGGGAATACTGGTGGCTACACCTTC
CDR3: CASSIMVTGNTGGYTF
size: NA
D: TRBD1
J: TRBJ1-2
V: TRBV19

DNA: TGCGCCAGCACTTACGGGGGGGCGGGAGGAAATACCGGGGAGCTGTTTTTT
CDR3: CASTYGGAGGNTGELFF
size: NA
D: TRBD2
J: TRBJ2-2
V: TRBV4-3

DNA: TGTGCCAGCAGTCTCATCTTGGGAAGCGGGAGAGGGACAGAGACCCAGTACTTC
CDR3: CASSLILGSGRGTETQYF
size: NA
D: TRBD2
J: TRBJ2-5
V: TRBV5-4

DNA: TGCAGCGTTGGCATGGGGGGGTACACCGGGGAGCTGTTTTTT
CDR3: CSVGMGGYTGELFF
size: NA
D: TRBD2
J: TRBJ2-2
V: TRBV29-1

DNA: TGTGCCAGCAGCCCCACTAGCGGAGGAAGCACAGATACGCAGTATTTT
CDR3: CASSPTSGGSTDTQYF
size: NA
D: TRBD2
J: TRBJ2-3
V: TRBV3-1/TRBV3-2

DNA: TGTGCCAGTAGTATAGATGGAGGGACCGCACGGGAGCAGTTCTTC
CDR3: CASSIDGGTAREQFF
size: NA
D: NA
J: TRBJ2-1
V: TRBV19

DNA: TGCGCCAGCAGCTTGGCCGGTGGCGGGGGGAGCTCTGGGGCCAACGTCCTGACTTTC
CDR3: CASSLAGGGGSSGANVLTF
size: once
D: TRBD2
J: TRBJ2-6
V: TRBV5-1

DNA: TGTGCCAGCAGTGAAGGGGGGACTAGCGGGAGTTTAGAGACCCAGTACTTC
CDR3: CASSEGGTSGSLETQYF
size: NA
D: TRBD2
J: TRBJ2-5
V: TRBV2

DNA: TGTGCCAGCAAGTTGGCAGGGCCCTCCTACGAGCAGTACTTC
CDR3: CASKLAGPSYEQYF
size: NA
D: NA
J: TRBJ2-7
V: TRBV28

DNA: TGTGCCATCAGTGGGAATCCGGGACAGGGCCCCATGAACACTGAAGCTTTCTTT
CDR3: CAISGNPGQGPMNTEAFF
size: NA
D: TRBD1
J: TRBJ1-1
V: TRBV10-3

DNA: TGTGCCAGCAGCGTAGGGACAGGGCACTATGGCTACACCTTC
CDR3: CASSVGTGHYGYTF
size: NA
D: TRBD1
J: TRBJ1-2
V: TRBV9

DNA: TGTGCCAGCAGTGAAAACAGGGGAACCACTGAAGCTTTCTTT
CDR3: CASSENRGTTEAFF
size: NA
D: TRBD1
J: TRBJ1-1
V: TRBV27

DNA: TGTGCCAGCTCACCGGGCCCAGGTACTGAAGCTTTCTTT
CDR3: CASSPGPGTEAFF
size: once
D: NA
J: TRBJ1-1
V: TRBV18

DNA: TGTGCCAGCAGCGTAGCTGGGACAGGGGCGGGCTATGGCTACACCTTC
CDR3: CASSVAGTGAGYGYTF
size: NA
D: TRBD1
J: TRBJ1-2
V: TRBV9

DNA: TGTGCCAGCACCCGACTCGGCGGGGGGATGGACTACACCTTC
CDR3: CASTRLGGGMDYTF
size: NA
D: NA
J: TRBJ1-2
V: TRBV7-9

DNA: TGCGCCAGCAGCTTGGACAGGGCTTCTAATTCACCCCTCCACTTT
CDR3: CASSLDRASNSPLHF
size: NA
D: NA
J: TRBJ1-6
V: TRBV5-1

DNA: TGTGCCAGTAGTATAGGGAGGGATCGCAATCAGCCCCAGCATTTT
CDR3: CASSIGRDRNQPQHF
size: NA
D: NA
J: TRBJ1-5
V: TRBV19

DNA: TGTGCCAGCAGTTACGGCAGTCCTAACTATGGCTACACCTTC
CDR3: CASSYGSPNYGYTF
size: NA
D: NA
J: TRBJ1-2
V: TRBV6-2/TRBV6-3

DNA: TGCGCCAGCAGCTCCCGGGGACTAGCGGGAGCTTTTGAGCAGTTCTTC
CDR3: CASSSRGLAGAFEQFF
size: NA
D: TRBD2
J: TRBJ2-1
V: TRBV5-1

DNA: TGTGCCAGCAGCCCGTGGGACAGACCCTACGAGCAGTACTTC
CDR3: CASSPWDRPYEQYF
size: NA
D: TRBD1
J: TRBJ2-7
V: TRBV11-3

DNA: TGTGCCAGCAGTTTACCCGCTTTTGTGGCGGCGCCCCAGCATTTT
CDR3: CASSLPAFVAAPQHF
size: NA
D: NA
J: TRBJ1-5
V: TRBV28

DNA: TGTGCCAGCAGCTCCGCCGGGACAGGGGGGTTTTGGACTGAAGCTTTCTTT
CDR3: CASSSAGTGGFWTEAFF
size: NA
D: TRBD1
J: TRBJ1-1
V: TRBV7-2

DNA: TGTGCCACCAGTGACCGGGACAGGGGGAATCAGCCCCAGCATTTT
CDR3: CATSDRDRGNQPQHF
size: NA
D: TRBD1
J: TRBJ1-5
V: TRBV24-1

DNA: TGTGCCAGCAGTCTCCAACAGGGGGGTGAAGCTTTCTTT
CDR3: CASSLQQGGEAFF
size: NA
D: TRBD1
J: TRBJ1-1
V: TRBV12-3/TRBV12-4

DNA: TGTGCCAGCAGAGAGATAGCGGGAGGGGGGGTCAATGAGCAGTTCTTC
CDR3: CASREIAGGGVNEQFF
size: NA
D: TRBD2
J: TRBJ2-1
V: TRBV11-3

DNA: TGTGCCAGCAGCATATCAGCGGGAGTGGGGAATGAGCAGTTCTTC
CDR3: CASSISAGVGNEQFF
size: NA
D: TRBD2
J: TRBJ2-1
V: TRBV7-7

DNA: TGTGCCAGCTCTAAAAAGGGGCTGGGAGGGTACACAGATACGCAGTATTTT
CDR3: CASSKKGLGGYTDTQYF
size: NA
D: TRBD2
J: TRBJ2-3
V: TRBV5-4

DNA: TGTGCCAGCAGCCAGGGCACAGCGAGAGCAGATACGCAGTATTTT
CDR3: CASSQGTARADTQYF
size: NA
D: NA
J: TRBJ2-3
V: TRBV7-7

DNA: TGTGCCAGCAGTGTAAACCTTAAGAGGGGAGGGTCCTCTAACAATGAGCAGTTCTTC
CDR3: CASSVNLKRGGSSNNEQFF
size: few
D: TRBD2
J: TRBJ2-1
V: TRBV6-1

DNA: TGTGCCAGCAAATACAGGGAGCACAATGAGCAGTTCTTC
CDR3: CASKYREHNEQFF
size: once
D: NA
J: TRBJ2-1
V: TRBV12-3/TRBV12-4